The present T cell receptor beta chain was sequenced within a study of beta chain features in type 1 diabetes. The CDR3 sequence is 13 residues long. Germline lookup yields CDR1 SGHTA and CDR2 FQGNSA. The V end was cut by 5 bases, the J end by 6 bases, with 10 bases between. A few counts support this clone. The investigators reverse transcribed all of the isolated RNA, so they sequenced expressed TCRB transcripts. Data came from immunoSEQ multiplex PCR; TCRdb stores just in-frame clones and leaves some out. Among about 260,000 clones listed, more than 65% were seen once. The specimen was naive CD4+ T cells from blood. This TCR was sampled from a man in his thirties or forties in good health. The rearrangement links TRBV7-2 to TRBJ2-2, with D perhaps matching TRBD2 (6 bases). The DNA of the CDR3 is TGTGCCAGCAGCCGAGGCGGGGCCGGGGAGCTGTTTTTT. Amino acid sequence: CASSRGGAGELFF.